Listed below are T cell receptor beta chains from one sample, sequenced in a study of blood T cell repertoires in COVID-19. Data came from immunoSEQ multiplex PCR; TCRdb stores just in-frame clones and leaves some out. This sample has about 330,000 clones, with 80% to 90% found just once. Sequences were obtained from peripheral blood. These receptor sequences come from a man aged 30 to 45 with COVID-19, enrolled during active disease. Both conserved end residues are trimmed from each CDR3. Each record gives: V gene, D gene, clone size, CDR3 protein. A D gene is named only where the DNA matches it firmly. Only part of the rows carry a size: once, few, many, or a class if the clone is expanded.

TRBV21-1 | . | few | ASSRGRSGRHTDTQY
TRBV4-2 | . | . | ASSQVLQGEYGYT
TRBV5-5 | . | . | ASSPTRGLSYEQY
TRBV18 | . | . | ASSLSGTRNTEAF
TRBV10-3 | TRBD2 | . | AIRGLAGGDTGELF
TRBV5-1 | TRBD1 | . | ASSFGTATDTQY
TRBV5-1 | TRBD1 | . | ASRTGIGETQY
TRBV27 | TRBD1 | . | ASSLGTGGNNEQF
TRBV7-3 | . | . | ASSPGRGETGELF
TRBV18 | . | . | ASSPPGGDGTEAF
TRBV4-1 | TRBD1 | . | ASSQWDRGSTDTQY
TRBV18 | TRBD2 | . | ASSPRSGRADTGELF
TRBV28 | . | once | ASSSPQKTQY
TRBV6-5 | TRBD1 | . | ASSTWDSTQY
TRBV27 | TRBD1 | . | ASSPLDRGDTQY
TRBV5-8 | TRBD1 | once | ASSSDRGWNQPQH
TRBV6-2/TRBV6-3 | . | . | ASSPWTGNSGNTIY
TRBV24-1 | . | . | ATSGAPYYEQY
TRBV25-1 | TRBD1 | once | ASSHTTGAYNEQF
TRBV25-1 | TRBD1 | . | ASSVSGGLAYEQY
TRBV3-1/TRBV3-2 | TRBD1 | . | ASSQTGVTEAF
TRBV4-1 | TRBD1 | few | ASSQVQGLTQPQH
TRBV12-5 | . | . | ASGSGLGSGNTIY
TRBV27 | TRBD2 | . | ASRTYTGTSGRILY
TRBV6-1 | TRBD1 | once | ASSEASGAGGRGNTIY
TRBV28 | TRBD2 | . | ASSKGRGVADTQY
TRBV5-1 | TRBD1 | . | ASSGNSGQGSNEQF
TRBV7-6 | TRBD2 | . | ASPAGNEQF
TRBV29-1 | . | . | SVGGARRDTQY
TRBV24-1 | . | . | ATSDPLAKNIQY
TRBV27 | . | . | ASSLTPGLPYEQY
TRBV9 | TRBD2 | few | ASSVGLGRVLPNTGELF
TRBV5-4 | TRBD1 | . | ASSYRDRNYGYT
TRBV4-3 | . | . | ASSQAGQRRDTEAF
TRBV7-2 | TRBD1 | . | ASSLDRGRSPLH
TRBV10-3 | TRBD2 | . | AISDPRLAAPYEQY
TRBV7-6 | . | . | ASSWAGGLYEQY
TRBV5-4 | TRBD1 | . | ASSLEPGTGASNQPQH
TRBV19 | TRBD1 | . | ASSSRQGTDTQY